This TCR beta chain was sequenced during a study of human thymus T cells. Thymic samples were excised during corrective heart operations. CDR1 is SGHTA and CDR2 is FQGNSA in the germline V gene. The CDR3 runs 16 residues. With 5 bases clipped from V and 6 bases from J, the junction kept 12 bases outside the gene matches. Here immunoSEQ multiplex PCR was the method, and the copy in TCRdb shows in-frame clones only, minus some. The data show tens of thousands of clones, 95% seen once. The sequencing input was thymus tissue. The chain links TRBV7-2 to TRBJ2-2; 7 bases agree with TRBD2. The receptor comes from a girl under three years old with a congenital heart defect but otherwise immunologically healthy. The CDR3 spells CASSAFGGGLAGELFF. The CDR3 coding sequence is TGTGCCAGCAGCGCCTTCGGGGGAGGGCTTGCCGGGGAGCTGTTTTTT.